These T cell receptor beta chains were read from a single sample in a study of blood T cell repertoires in COVID-19. Profiled with immunoSEQ multiplex PCR; TCRdb holds only in-frame clones, not every one. The sample includes 55,000 to 80,000 clones, about 81% of them seen just once. Sequencing input: peripheral blood. These receptors came from a human donor in a cohort sampled during active COVID-19. Both conserved end residues are part of each CDR3. Each record gives: J gene, V gene, CDR3 protein.

J gene: TRBJ1-1
V gene: TRBV25-1
CDR3 protein: CASSPRRNTEAFF

J gene: TRBJ2-1
V gene: TRBV7-9
CDR3 protein: CASSLTTNEQFF

J gene: TRBJ1-4
V gene: TRBV5-6
CDR3 protein: CASSFATGVGEKLFF

J gene: TRBJ2-7
V gene: TRBV4-3
CDR3 protein: CASSQEDGGNYEQYF

J gene: TRBJ2-2
V gene: TRBV28
CDR3 protein: CAVGVGDTGELFF

J gene: TRBJ1-2
V gene: TRBV3-1/TRBV3-2
CDR3 protein: CASSQDYLVQGRHGYTF

J gene: TRBJ2-6
V gene: TRBV3-1/TRBV3-2
CDR3 protein: CASSQSGRGAKIGANVLTF

J gene: TRBJ2-1
V gene: TRBV5-8
CDR3 protein: CASSLEVGGTSPYNEQFF

J gene: TRBJ2-7
V gene: TRBV7-9
CDR3 protein: CASSLGQPPYEQYF

J gene: TRBJ2-1
V gene: TRBV5-4
CDR3 protein: CASSSRGRNEQFF

J gene: TRBJ1-3
V gene: TRBV7-6
CDR3 protein: CASSLSGQGVDTIYF

J gene: TRBJ2-1
V gene: TRBV19
CDR3 protein: CASSIAQRPPYNEQFF

J gene: TRBJ2-5
V gene: TRBV12-5
CDR3 protein: CASGGGLAETQYF

J gene: TRBJ2-1
V gene: TRBV28
CDR3 protein: CASSSGEQFF

J gene: TRBJ2-7
V gene: TRBV6-2/TRBV6-3
CDR3 protein: CASSPPGQPYEQYF

J gene: TRBJ2-1
V gene: TRBV3-1/TRBV3-2
CDR3 protein: CASSTRPVTSGYYNEQFF

J gene: TRBJ1-6
V gene: TRBV7-8
CDR3 protein: CASSPLSGYNSPLHF

J gene: TRBJ2-1
V gene: TRBV27
CDR3 protein: CASSPDWSSYNEQFF

J gene: TRBJ2-1
V gene: TRBV19
CDR3 protein: CASSIRAGYFYNEQFF

J gene: TRBJ2-2
V gene: TRBV11-3
CDR3 protein: CASSLAGDTGELFF

J gene: TRBJ1-2
V gene: TRBV6-5
CDR3 protein: CASSPGGKGGYTF

J gene: TRBJ2-1
V gene: TRBV24-1
CDR3 protein: CATSDTGLAGPEQFF

J gene: TRBJ1-1
V gene: TRBV19
CDR3 protein: CASFRQGFTEAFF

J gene: TRBJ2-3
V gene: TRBV18
CDR3 protein: CASSPIAQLIASTDTQYF

J gene: TRBJ2-7
V gene: TRBV10-3
CDR3 protein: CAISGTSGRADEQYF

J gene: TRBJ2-3
V gene: TRBV5-1
CDR3 protein: CASSPGQGEDTQYF

J gene: TRBJ2-3
V gene: TRBV27
CDR3 protein: CASSLSHRGLADTQYF

J gene: TRBJ2-1
V gene: TRBV29-1
CDR3 protein: CSVEERRKGLVDEQFF

J gene: TRBJ1-6
V gene: TRBV15
CDR3 protein: CATSETGLLGNSPLHF

J gene: TRBJ2-7
V gene: TRBV13
CDR3 protein: CASGGGTGPYEQYF

J gene: TRBJ2-4
V gene: TRBV9
CDR3 protein: CASSVGDRGKEVTKNIQYF

J gene: TRBJ2-1
V gene: TRBV7-3
CDR3 protein: CASSQEASSSYNEQFF

J gene: TRBJ1-5
V gene: TRBV28
CDR3 protein: CASPPGPGTPQVPQHF

J gene: TRBJ1-5
V gene: TRBV6-5
CDR3 protein: CASSTTGNQPQHF

J gene: TRBJ2-1
V gene: TRBV7-2
CDR3 protein: CASSLRVSSYNEQFF

J gene: TRBJ2-5
V gene: TRBV20-1
CDR3 protein: CSASPTSAHQETQYF

J gene: TRBJ2-2
V gene: TRBV23-1
CDR3 protein: CATGGGARWANTGELFF

J gene: TRBJ2-7
V gene: TRBV28
CDR3 protein: CASSWTSGFSYEQYF

J gene: TRBJ2-3
V gene: TRBV10-3
CDR3 protein: CAISESTTSGSGTDTQYF

J gene: TRBJ1-4
V gene: TRBV30
CDR3 protein: CAWAGVSREKLFF

J gene: TRBJ2-5
V gene: TRBV9
CDR3 protein: CASSVGAGYQETQYF

J gene: TRBJ1-2
V gene: TRBV29-1
CDR3 protein: CSVGTGSNYGYTF

J gene: TRBJ2-7
V gene: TRBV6-6
CDR3 protein: CASSPPHDRGLLVGQYF

J gene: TRBJ2-3
V gene: TRBV30
CDR3 protein: CAWNAYTDTQYF

J gene: TRBJ2-7
V gene: TRBV7-9
CDR3 protein: CASSPTSDEQYF

J gene: TRBJ2-2
V gene: TRBV14
CDR3 protein: CASSQSPGLALESTNTGELFF

J gene: TRBJ2-7
V gene: TRBV6-5
CDR3 protein: CASTQGTSSYEQYF

J gene: TRBJ2-7
V gene: TRBV5-1
CDR3 protein: CASSPGSGTYEQYF

J gene: TRBJ1-5
V gene: TRBV18
CDR3 protein: CASSPGRSNQPQHF

J gene: TRBJ2-3
V gene: TRBV5-4
CDR3 protein: CASSRTGGTDTQYF

J gene: TRBJ2-7
V gene: TRBV28
CDR3 protein: CASSLMSISYEQYF

J gene: TRBJ2-1
V gene: TRBV20-1
CDR3 protein: CSASLLEAPRTSGGNEQFF

J gene: TRBJ2-1
V gene: TRBV27
CDR3 protein: CASSSQSRDRWGQFF

J gene: TRBJ1-5
V gene: TRBV12-3/TRBV12-4
CDR3 protein: CASSPGPSPQHF